This T cell receptor (beta chain) was captured by sequencing in a study of CD8+ T cells in alopecia areata. Only a few counts were recorded for this clone. Germline V gene sequence: CDR1 KGHSH, CDR2 LQKENI. Between the trimmed V and J ends, which lost 5 bases and 0 bases, there was a span of 17 bases. The CDR3 is 18 amino acids. Sequencing templates came from extracted RNA that was reverse transcribed into cDNA. Profiled with immunoSEQ multiplex PCR; TCRdb holds only in-frame clones, not every one. This table has under 250,000 clones, 56% appearing once. The J gene is TRBJ2-6, the V gene TRBV18; weak D call: TRBD1 (6 bases). The source material was CD8+ T cells sorted from blood. The TCR originated in a human donor in good health. CDR3 bases: TGTGCCAGCTCAGAAGAACAGGGAGTCTCCTCTGGGGCCAACGTCCTGACTTTC. This translates into CASSEEQGVSSGANVLTF.